This TCR beta chain emerged from a study of T cell responses to AZD1222 COVID-19 vaccine. In the case of this clone: Its antigen is currently unknown.

The length of the CDR3 is 16 residues. Unmatched junction bases numbered 4, after V lost 4 bases and J lost 4 bases. Looked up from germline, CDR1 is SGDLS and CDR2 is YYNGEE. Study-level points and caveats: A mostly white British donor set with more females was recruited, and clonal diversity was possibly underestimated.

Method: immunoSEQ multiplex PCR; TCRdb's copy keeps in-frame clones and lacks some. The sample has around 92,000 clones, approximately 91% seen once; the top ten hold 22%. V and J are TRBV9 and TRBJ2-2; 13 nucleotides align to TRBD2. This material consisted of peripheral blood, taken on day 0 of AZD1222 vaccination. The receptor comes from an adult in good health. CDR3 DNA sequence: TGTGCCAGCAGCCGGACTAGCGGGGGTGGCACCGGGGAGCTGTTTTTT. Translation gives CASSRTSGGGTGELFF.